Shown below are 16 T cell receptor beta chains from a single sample sequenced in a study of CD8+CD57+ T cells in acquired aplastic anemia. Template material for TCR beta VDJ and CDR3 profiling consisted of genomic DNA. TCRdb reprocessed the reads via MiXCR and lists one record per CDR3 protein. This table has approximately 200,000 distinct CDR3 sequences, 50% to 75% appearing once. Sequencing was carried out using sorted CD4+, CD8+, or CD8+CD57+ T cells (not recorded which) from PBMCs. The receptors stem from a human donor with severe aplastic anemia or a healthy control (not recorded which).

V and J are TRBV20-1 and TRBJ2-1; 12 bases are shared with TRBD2. J was trimmed by 9 bases and V by 1 base; bases with no gene match: 4. This CDR3 has 14 amino acids. Germline CDR1 DFQATT, CDR2 SNEGSKA (reference sequence). CDR3 in amino acids: CSARGTSGKSEQFF. CDR3 in DNA: TGCAGTGCTAGAGGGACTAGCGGGAAGAGTGAGCAGTTCTTC.

This clonotype has only a few counts. V gene TRBV20-1 combines with J gene TRBJ2-5; D is undetermined. CDR1 and CDR2 (germline): DFQATT, SNEGSKA (reference sequence). Deletions cut 5 bases from V and 9 bases from J, with 16 bases between. The CDR3 is 12 amino acids. The CDR3 region has the DNA TGCAGTGCTCTTATGGGCAACGTGGCCCAGTACTTC. Translated, it gives CSALMGNVAQYF.

The CDR3: CSARDRPLTNTGELFF. In DNA, the CDR3 is TGCAGTGCTAGAGATCGCCCCCTCACCAACACCGGGGAGCTGTTTTTT. The chain combines TRBV20-1 with TRBJ2-2, with D hard to call. The germline V gene encodes CDR1 DFQATT and CDR2 SNEGSKA (reference sequence). The V gene lost 0 bases and the J gene lost 2 bases, with 13 bases spanning the gap. The CDR3 is 16 residues long.

This rearrangement joins TRBV9 to TRBJ1-6; no definite D call. Germline V gene lookup returns CDR1 SGDLS and CDR2 YYNGEE. The CDR3 covers 14 residues. V shed 6 bases and J shed 6 bases, with 13 bases lying between them. The DNA of the CDR3 is TGTGCCAGCACTCCGGAGCACAGTAATTCACCCCTCCACTTT. This codes for CASTPEHSNSPLHF. The full variable domain, in which reference TRBV9 and TRBJ1-6 provide the parts outside the CDR3, is DSGVTQTPKHLITATGQRVTLRCSPRSGDLSVYWYQQSLDQGLQFLIQYYNGEERAKGNILERFSAQQFPDLHSELNLSSLELGDSALYFCASTPEHSNSPLHFGNGTRLTVT.

The chain links TRBV7-9 to TRBJ2-1, with no clear D. Trimming took 5 bases from V and 4 from J, leaving 12 bases between them. The CDR3 has 14 amino acids. Germline CDR1 reads SEHNR; CDR2 reads FQNEAQ (reference sequence). The CDR3 loop is CASSQTGQYNEQFF. CDR3 DNA sequence: TGTGCCAGCAGCCAAACCGGTCAGTACAATGAGCAGTTCTTC.

This rearrangement joins TRBV2 to TRBJ2-5; tentatively, D is TRBD1 (6 bases). V was cut by 7 bases and J by 0 bases, with 6 bases left in between. The CDR3 runs 12 residues. The germline gives CDR1 SNHLY, CDR2 FYNNEI. This chain's CDR3 is CASKGDQETQYF. CDR3 DNA: TGTGCCAGCAAGGGGGACCAAGAGACCCAGTACTTC. The variable domain in full, with the rest retrieved from reference TRBV2 and TRBJ2-5, is EPEVTQTPSHQVTQMGQEVILRCVPISNHLYFYWYRQILGQKVEFLVSFYNNEISEKSEIFDDQFSVERPDGSNFTLKIRSTKLEDSAMYFCASKGDQETQYFGPGTRLLVL.

The chain recombines TRBV4-3 with TRBJ1-6, with 7 bases aligning to TRBD1. CDR1 is LGHNA and CDR2 is YSLEER in the germline V gene. V lost 0 bases and J lost 6; bases outside the gene matches: 2. There are 15 residues in the CDR3. The CDR3 is CASSQDGTANSPLHF. The DNA of the CDR3 is TGCGCCAGCAGCCAAGATGGGACAGCTAATTCACCCCTCCACTTT.

The chain employs TRBV29-1 and TRBJ1-1, with D possibly TRBD1 on 5 matching bases. The CDR3 spans 12 residues. The V end was cut by 5 bases, the J end by 1 base, with 8 bases between. Germline V gene lookup returns CDR1 SQVTM and CDR2 ANQGSEA. CDR3 coding DNA: TGCAGCGTTCGTACAGGGAACACTGAAGCTTTCTTT. It encodes CSVRTGNTEAFF.

The rearrangement joins TRBV5-1 to TRBJ2-7; D is tentatively TRBD1 or TRBD2 (6 bases each). CDR1 and CDR2 (germline): SGHRS, YFSETQ. CDR3 length: 15 amino acids. The V end was cut by 0 bases, the J end by 5 bases, with 15 bases between. In nucleotides, the CDR3 is TGCGCCAGCAGCTTGGACACAGGGAGGTCCAACGAGCAGTACTTC. Translation: CASSLDTGRSNEQYF.

The chain couples TRBV19 to TRBJ2-1, with D maybe TRBD2 (5 bases). Germline CDR1 LNHDA, CDR2 SQIVND (reference sequence). This CDR3 has 13 residues. Trimming took off 9 bases at V and 5 bases at J, with 14 bases between the two ends. The CDR3 bases are TGTGCCAGCCGTTTAGGACTTAACAATGAGCAGTTCTTC. It codes for CASRLGLNNEQFF.

In this sample, this clonotype turned up a few times. This chain joins TRBV7-2 and TRBJ2-7, with a possible D match to TRBD2 (5 bases). CDR1 SGHTA and CDR2 FQGNSA come from the germline V gene. V lost 1 base, J lost 6 bases, and 10 bases lay in between. The length of the CDR3 is 13 residues. CDR3 sequence (DNA): TGTGCCAGCAGCTTAGGACTAATGGCCGAGCAGTACTTC. Amino acids: CASSLGLMAEQYF.

V is TRBV7-2 and J is TRBJ2-7; D is uncertain. V was trimmed by 3 bases and J by 2 bases, leaving 11 bases between them. The CDR3 runs to 14 residues. Germline lookup yields CDR1 SGHTA and CDR2 FQGNSA. CDR3 residues: CASSFGRSPYEQYF. CDR3 in DNA: TGTGCCAGCAGCTTCGGCAGGTCCCCCTACGAGCAGTACTTC.

At least ten counts were recorded for this clonotype. This chain connects TRBV19 to TRBJ1-5; 8 bases fit TRBD1. CDR3 length equals 16 residues. The V gene's germline CDR1 is LNHDA and CDR2 SQIVND (reference sequence). V was clipped by 3 bases and J by 9 bases; unmatched bases: 13. CDR3 coding DNA: TGTGCCAGTAGTATGGACAGGGAGGGGTTGGAAAGGCCCCAGCATTTT. It is translated as CASSMDREGLERPQHF.

At least ten counts were recorded for this clonotype. CDR3 nucleotide sequence: TGTGCCAGCAGTGAAGCGGGGCCCTCCTACGAGCAGTACTTC. It specifies CASSEAGPSYEQYF. This chain joins TRBV6-1 and TRBJ2-7; TRBD1 is a possible D gene (5 bases). Germline V CDR1 and CDR2: MNHNS, SASEGT. The CDR3 runs to 14 residues. V lost 0 bases and J lost 0, with 6 bases in between.

This chain joins TRBV2 and TRBJ2-2; TRBD1 or TRBD2 may be the D gene (5 bases each). This CDR3 is built from 14 residues. CDR1 SNHLY and CDR2 FYNNEI come from the germline V gene. V shed 4 bases and J shed 2 bases, with 8 bases lying between them. The CDR3 DNA is TGTGCCAGCAGTGCCGGGGCCAACACCGGGGAGCTGTTTTTT. This translates into CASSAGANTGELFF.

The chain couples TRBV7-6 to TRBJ2-7, with a possible D match to TRBD1 (6 bases). The CDR3 is 14 amino acids. The germline CDR1 and CDR2 sequences are SGHVS and FNYEAQ. V dropped 0 bases and J dropped 6 bases, with 12 bases sitting between them. CDR3 in amino acids: CASSLAVGGFEQYF. CDR3 sequence (DNA): TGTGCCAGCAGCTTAGCGGTAGGGGGATTCGAGCAGTACTTC.